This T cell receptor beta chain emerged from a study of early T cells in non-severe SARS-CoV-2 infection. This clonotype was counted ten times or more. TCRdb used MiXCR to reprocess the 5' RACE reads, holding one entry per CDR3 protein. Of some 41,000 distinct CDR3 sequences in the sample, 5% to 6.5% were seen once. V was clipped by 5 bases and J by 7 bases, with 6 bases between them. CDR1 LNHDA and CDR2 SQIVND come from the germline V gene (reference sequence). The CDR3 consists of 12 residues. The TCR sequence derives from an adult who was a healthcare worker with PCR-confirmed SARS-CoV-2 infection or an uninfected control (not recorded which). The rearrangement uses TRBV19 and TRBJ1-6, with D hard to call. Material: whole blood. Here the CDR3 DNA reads TGTGCCAGTAGTGGCCCGAATTCACCCCTCCACTTT. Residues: CASSGPNSPLHF. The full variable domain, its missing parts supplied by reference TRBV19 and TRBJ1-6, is DGGITQSPKYLFRKEGQNVTLSCEQNLNHDAMYWYRQDPGQGLRLIYYSQIVNDFQKGDIAEGYSVSREKKESFPLTVTSAQKNPTAFYLCASSGPNSPLHFGNGTRLTVT.